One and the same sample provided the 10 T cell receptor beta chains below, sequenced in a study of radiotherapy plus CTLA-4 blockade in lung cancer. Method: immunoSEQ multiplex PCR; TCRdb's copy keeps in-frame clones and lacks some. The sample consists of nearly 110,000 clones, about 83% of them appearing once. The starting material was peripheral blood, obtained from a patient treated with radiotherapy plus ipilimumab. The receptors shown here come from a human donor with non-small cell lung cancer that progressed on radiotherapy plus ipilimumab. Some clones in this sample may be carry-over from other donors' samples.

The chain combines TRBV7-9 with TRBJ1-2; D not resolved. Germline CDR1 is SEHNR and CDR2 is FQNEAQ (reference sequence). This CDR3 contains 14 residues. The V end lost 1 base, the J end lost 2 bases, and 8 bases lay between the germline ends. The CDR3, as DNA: TGTGCCAGCAGCTTAGGACATTTCAACTATGGCTACACCTTC. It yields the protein CASSLGHFNYGYTF.

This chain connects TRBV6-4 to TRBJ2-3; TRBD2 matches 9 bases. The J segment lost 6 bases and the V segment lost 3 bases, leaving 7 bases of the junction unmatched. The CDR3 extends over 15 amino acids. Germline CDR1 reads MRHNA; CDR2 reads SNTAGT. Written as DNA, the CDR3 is TGTGCCAGCAGTGAAATAGCGGGGGCCTCCGATACGCAGTATTTT. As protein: CASSEIAGASDTQYF.

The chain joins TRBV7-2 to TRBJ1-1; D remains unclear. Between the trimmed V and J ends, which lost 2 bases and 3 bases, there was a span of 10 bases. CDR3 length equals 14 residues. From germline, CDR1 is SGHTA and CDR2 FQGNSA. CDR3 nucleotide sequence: TGTGCCAGCAGCTTAAGCTTTGGGGACACTGAAGCTTTCTTT. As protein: CASSLSFGDTEAFF.

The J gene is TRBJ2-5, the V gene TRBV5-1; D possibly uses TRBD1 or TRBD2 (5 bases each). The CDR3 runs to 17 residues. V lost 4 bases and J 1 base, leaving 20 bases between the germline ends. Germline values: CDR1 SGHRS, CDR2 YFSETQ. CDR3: CASSAPRWAGTQETQYF. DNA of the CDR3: TGCGCCAGCAGCGCCCCCCGTTGGGCAGGGACCCAAGAGACCCAGTACTTC.

The CDR3 DNA is TGTGCCACCAGCAGAGGTCCGGGACAGCCGTCTCAGCCCCAGCATTTT. Residues: CATSRGPGQPSQPQHF. This sequence joins TRBV15 and TRBJ1-5, with 7 nucleotides matching TRBD1. The junction had 9 bases not matched to a gene; V was cut back by 1 base and J by 6 bases. Germline V gives CDR1 LNHNV, CDR2 YYDKDF (reference sequence). The CDR3 extends over 16 amino acids.

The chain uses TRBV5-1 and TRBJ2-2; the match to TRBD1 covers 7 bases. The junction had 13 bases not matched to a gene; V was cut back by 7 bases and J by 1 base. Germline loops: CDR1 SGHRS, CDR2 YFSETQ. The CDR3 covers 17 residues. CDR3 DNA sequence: TGCGCCAGCTCAACTATCCGGGACAGCGAGAACACCGGGGAGCTGTTTTTT. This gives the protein CASSTIRDSENTGELFF.

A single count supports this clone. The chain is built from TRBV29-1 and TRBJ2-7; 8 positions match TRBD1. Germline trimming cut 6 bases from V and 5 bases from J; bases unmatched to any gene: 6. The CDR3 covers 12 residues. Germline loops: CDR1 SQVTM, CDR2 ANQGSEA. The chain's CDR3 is CSVARGRHEQYF. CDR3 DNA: TGCAGCGTCGCCAGGGGGCGACACGAGCAGTACTTC.

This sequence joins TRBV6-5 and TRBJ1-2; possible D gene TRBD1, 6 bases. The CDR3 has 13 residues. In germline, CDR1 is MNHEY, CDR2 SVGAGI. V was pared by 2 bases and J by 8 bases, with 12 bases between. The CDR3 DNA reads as TGTGCCAGCAGTTACGTTGGGGGCCGGGGCTACACCTTC. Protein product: CASSYVGGRGYTF.

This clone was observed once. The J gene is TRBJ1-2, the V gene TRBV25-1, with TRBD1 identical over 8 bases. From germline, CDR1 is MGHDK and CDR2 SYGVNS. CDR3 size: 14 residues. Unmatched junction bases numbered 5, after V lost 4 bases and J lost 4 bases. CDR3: CASSGGQALYGYTF. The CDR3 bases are TGTGCCAGCAGTGGGGGACAGGCCCTCTATGGCTACACCTTC.

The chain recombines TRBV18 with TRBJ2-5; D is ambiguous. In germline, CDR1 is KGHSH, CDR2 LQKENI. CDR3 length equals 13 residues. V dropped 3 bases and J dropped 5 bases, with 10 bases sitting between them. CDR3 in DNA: TGTGCCAGCTCACCTCCCTCATCCGAGACCCAGTACTTC. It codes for CASSPPSSETQYF.